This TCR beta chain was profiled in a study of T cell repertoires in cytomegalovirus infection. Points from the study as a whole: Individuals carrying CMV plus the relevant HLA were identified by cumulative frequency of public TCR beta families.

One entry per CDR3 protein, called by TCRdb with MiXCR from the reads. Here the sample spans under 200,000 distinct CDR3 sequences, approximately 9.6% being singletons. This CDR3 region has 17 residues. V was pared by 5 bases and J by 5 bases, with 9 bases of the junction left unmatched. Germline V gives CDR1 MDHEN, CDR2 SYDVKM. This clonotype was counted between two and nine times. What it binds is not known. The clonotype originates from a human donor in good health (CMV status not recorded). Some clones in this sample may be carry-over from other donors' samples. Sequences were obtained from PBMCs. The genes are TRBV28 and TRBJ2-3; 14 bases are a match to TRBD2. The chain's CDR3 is CASSPSRLAGGRDTQYF. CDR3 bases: TGTGCCAGCAGTCCTTCCAGACTAGCGGGAGGGCGAGATACGCAGTATTTT.